Listed here are 32 T cell receptor beta chains from one sample, sequenced in a study of blood T cell repertoires in COVID-19. Some clones are missing from TCRdb's copy, which holds only in-frame ones; the method was immunoSEQ multiplex PCR. The data show about 200,000 clones, around 90% seen once. The specimen was peripheral blood. The receptors originated from a man aged 35 to 55 with acute or convalescent COVID-19.

A single count supports this clone. The rearrangement uses TRBV23-1 and TRBJ2-7, with D possibly TRBD1 on 6 matching bases. TRBV23-1 is an ORF, and what it does is uncertain. The CDR3 loop spans 17 amino acids. V lost 2 bases and J lost 3, with 20 bases in between. The CDR3 loop is CASSQPVDRPRDYEQYF. For the CDR3, the DNA is TGCGCCAGCAGTCAACCCGTAGACAGGCCAAGGGACTACGAGCAGTACTTC.

The rearrangement links TRBV5-6 to TRBJ2-7; D unclear. The V gene's germline CDR1 is SGHDT and CDR2 YYEEEE. The CDR3 is 12 amino acids. Trimming shortened V by 4 bases and J by 2 bases, and 7 bases separated the two germline ends. The CDR3 coding sequence is TGTGCCAGCAGCAACTACCCCTACGAGCAGTACTTC. It codes for CASSNYPYEQYF.

The rearrangement uses TRBV20-1 and TRBJ1-2, with D possibly TRBD1 on 6 matching bases. Germline CDR1 DFQATT, CDR2 SNEGSKA (reference sequence). The CDR3 runs to 12 residues. V dropped 6 bases and J dropped 2 bases, with 10 bases sitting between them. CDR3 in amino acids: CSASQGNYGYTF. The CDR3 coding sequence is TGCAGTGCGAGTCAGGGGAACTATGGCTACACCTTC.

The chain carries TRBV5-1 and TRBJ1-1, with 10 bases aligning to TRBD1. The V and J ends lost 2 bases and 10 bases, in that order; junction bases with no gene match: 14. Germline values: CDR1 SGHRS, CDR2 YFSETQ. This CDR3 contains 16 residues. CDR3 sequence (DNA): TGCGCCAGCAGCTTTGGAGTGAGACAGGGGGCAAATACAGCTTTCTTT. Its translation: CASSFGVRQGANTAFF.

The chain employs TRBV7-3 and TRBJ2-1; 8 bases fit TRBD1. The ends lost 5 bases at V and 1 base at J; junction bases unmatched: 7. CDR1 is SGHTA and CDR2 is FQGTGA in the germline V gene. The CDR3 consists of 16 residues. CDR3 protein: CASSRTGTGSYNEQFF. The CDR3 DNA reads TGTGCCAGCAGCCGTACCGGGACAGGATCCTACAATGAGCAGTTCTTC.

This chain connects TRBV4-3 to TRBJ2-6; 11 bases fit TRBD2. V lost 1 base, J lost 1 base, and 3 bases stayed unmatched. This CDR3 has 18 residues. Per the germline V gene, CDR1 is LGHNA and CDR2 is YSLEER. CDR3 DNA sequence: TGCGCCAGCAGCCAAGGAACTAGCGGGGGTTCTGGGGCCAACGTCCTGACTTTC. This sequence encodes CASSQGTSGGSGANVLTF.

The CDR3 DNA reads TGTGCCAGCAGCCCTTCCGGGAGTTACAATGAGCAGTTCTTC. Translating it yields CASSPSGSYNEQFF. This chain connects TRBV9 to TRBJ2-1, with D perhaps matching TRBD2 (6 bases). The CDR3 consists of 14 residues. V was cut by 4 bases and J by 4 bases, with 12 bases left in between. The germline V gene encodes CDR1 SGDLS and CDR2 YYNGEE.

The CDR3 loop is CASSFGQPATNEKLFF. CDR3 bases: TGTGCCAGTAGTTTCGGACAGCCCGCAACTAATGAAAAACTGTTTTTT. The rearrangement links TRBV19 to TRBJ1-4; D perhaps matches TRBD1 (6 bases). Trimming stripped 5 bases from V and 0 bases from J, with 13 bases between. The germline V gene encodes CDR1 LNHDA and CDR2 SQIVND (reference sequence). The CDR3 extends over 16 amino acids.

V and J are TRBV7-9 and TRBJ2-1; 10 bases are shared with TRBD1. CDR1 SEHNR and CDR2 FQNEAQ come from the germline V gene (reference sequence). The length of the CDR3 is 15 residues. V was clipped by 5 bases and J by 3 bases; unmatched bases: 4. The CDR3 region is CASSQWDRGYNEQFF. The DNA for the CDR3 is TGTGCCAGCAGCCAATGGGACAGGGGCTACAATGAGCAGTTCTTC.

This clone has a handful of counts. CDR3 DNA: TGTGCCAGCAGTTTGTCGGGACAGGCTAGCAATCAGCCCCAGCATTTT. Translated: CASSLSGQASNQPQHF. The J gene is TRBJ1-5, the V gene TRBV27; TRBD1 matches 8 bases. CDR3 size: 16 residues. Germline trimming cut 3 bases from V and 0 bases from J; bases unmatched to any gene: 4. Germline V gene data show CDR1 as MNHEY and CDR2 as SMNVEV (reference sequence).

The rearrangement links TRBV7-2 to TRBJ1-1; 8 positions agree with TRBD1. This CDR3 spans 14 amino acids. Germline-derived CDR1 and CDR2 are SGHTA and FQGNSA. The J segment lost 7 bases and the V segment lost 3 bases, leaving 7 bases of the junction unmatched. The CDR3 protein is CASSFDRGSGEAFF. The CDR3 nucleotides are TGTGCCAGCAGCTTTGACAGGGGAAGTGGTGAAGCTTTCTTT.

The rearrangement links TRBV4-3 to TRBJ1-4; 7 bases are shared with TRBD1. There are 15 residues in the CDR3. V was clipped by 5 bases and J by 0 bases; unmatched bases: 3. Germline assignment: CDR1 LGHNA and CDR2 YSLEER. CDR3 in amino acids: CASSDTGATNEKLFF. CDR3 nucleotide sequence: TGCGCCAGCAGCGACACAGGGGCAACTAATGAAAAACTGTTTTTT.

The rearrangement uses TRBV3-1 (or the pseudogene TRBV3-2) and TRBJ1-2; TRBD1 matches at 8 bases. Germline V lookup: CDR1 LGHDT, CDR2 YNNKEL (reference sequence). The trim removed 1 base at V and 6 bases at J, leaving 7 bases unmatched. CDR3 length: 15 residues. The CDR3 here is CASSQGSTGVNGYTF. For the CDR3, the DNA is TGTGCCAGCAGCCAAGGGTCGACAGGGGTAAATGGCTACACCTTC.

CDR3 DNA sequence: TGTGCCAGCGGAGACAGGGCTTATGGCTACACCTTC. It codes for CASGDRAYGYTF. The rearrangement uses TRBV9 and TRBJ1-2; 7 bases map to TRBD1. V lost 7 bases to trimming and J lost 5 bases; unmatched junction nucleotides: 5. This CDR3 contains 12 residues. Germline CDR1 and CDR2: SGDLS and YYNGEE. The entire variable domain, with the rest obtained from reference TRBV9 and TRBJ1-2, is as follows: DSGVTQTPKHLITATGQRVTLRCSPRSGDLSVYWYQQSLDQGLQFLIQYYNGEERAKGNILERFSAQQFPDLHSELNLSSLELGDSALYFCASGDRAYGYTFGSGTRLTVV.

The genes are TRBV3-1 (or the pseudogene TRBV3-2) and TRBJ2-7, with D unclear. V lost 4 bases and J lost 1, with 8 bases in between. The CDR3 loop spans 13 amino acids. Germline V CDR1 and CDR2: LGHDT, YNNKEL (reference sequence). Written as DNA, the CDR3 is TGTGCCAGCAGCCGTGCGGATTCCTACGAGCAGTACTTC. Translating gives CASSRADSYEQYF.

This chain links TRBV5-1 with TRBJ2-3, with a tentative D call TRBD2 (5 bases). CDR3 length equals 16 residues. The V end was cut by 0 bases, the J end by 0 bases, with 11 bases between. Germline CDR1 and CDR2: SGHRS and YFSETQ. Written as DNA, the CDR3 is TGCGCCAGCAGCTTGGATCTCGCGGGCAGCACAGATACGCAGTATTTT. Protein product: CASSLDLAGSTDTQYF.

This rearrangement joins TRBV15 to TRBJ2-1, with 9 nucleotides matching TRBD1. The CDR3 is 15 amino acids. Germline trimming cut 7 bases from V and 8 bases from J; bases unmatched to any gene: 12. The germline gives CDR1 LNHNV, CDR2 YYDKDF (reference sequence). The CDR3 reads CATTPGQGTGYEQFF. The DNA for the CDR3 is TGTGCCACCACTCCGGGACAGGGAACGGGTTATGAGCAGTTCTTC.

The chain couples TRBV5-1 to TRBJ1-1; 10 bases line up with TRBD1. Germline CDR1 reads SGHRS; CDR2 reads YFSETQ. The trim removed 5 bases at V and 4 bases at J, leaving 5 bases unmatched. The CDR3 runs 14 residues. CDR3 nucleotide sequence: TGCGCCAGCAGGCCCGGGACAGGGGCCACTGAAGCTTTCTTT. Its translation: CASRPGTGATEAFF.

The V call is TRBV10-1, the J call TRBJ2-7; D is perhaps TRBD2 (7 bases). Trimming pared 8 bases from V and 0 bases from J, leaving 14 bases between. This CDR3 has 14 residues. Germline CDR1 WNHNN, CDR2 SYGVQD (reference sequence). The CDR3 nucleotides are TGCGCCAGCCAAGGGGGGGCTAGCTCCTACGAGCAGTACTTC. It yields the protein CASQGGASSYEQYF.

In DNA, the CDR3 is TGTGCCAGAGAGTTTCGGGACTATGGCTACACCTTC. Residues: CAREFRDYGYTF. The chain uses TRBV2 and TRBJ1-2; the D is unclear. This CDR3 is 12 amino acids long. Germline assignment: CDR1 SNHLY and CDR2 FYNNEI. V was clipped by 9 bases and J by 3 bases, with 11 bases between them. The complete variable domain, with remaining parts taken from reference TRBV2 and TRBJ1-2, reads EPEVTQTPSHQVTQMGQEVILRCVPISNHLYFYWYRQILGQKVEFLVSFYNNEISEKSEIFDDQFSVERPDGSNFTLKIRSTKLEDSAMYFCAREFRDYGYTFGSGTRLTVV.

The V and J genes are TRBV7-2 and TRBJ2-3; no firm D call. The germline V gene encodes CDR1 SGHTA and CDR2 FQGNSA. The V end was cut by 2 bases, the J end by 2 bases, with 11 bases between. The CDR3 runs to 15 residues. CDR3 region: CASSLFVENTDTQYF. For the CDR3, the DNA is TGTGCCAGCAGCTTATTCGTCGAGAACACAGATACGCAGTATTTT.

This clone was seen a single time. In nucleotides, the CDR3 is TGTGCCAGTAGTGCAGCCGGGACAGGGGCTGAAAAACTGTTTTTT. It yields the protein CASSAAGTGAEKLFF. This rearrangement joins TRBV19 to TRBJ1-4; TRBD1 matches 10 bases. CDR1 and CDR2 (germline): LNHDA, SQIVND (reference sequence). This CDR3 has 15 amino acids. V shed 5 bases and J 7 bases; nucleotides not matched to a gene: 7.

The chain carries TRBV7-2 and TRBJ2-3, with 9 positions matching TRBD2. This CDR3 comprises 17 residues. Germline V gene lookup returns CDR1 SGHTA and CDR2 FQGNSA. After removal of 1 base from V and 1 base from J, the junction contained 6 bases not matched to a gene. CDR3 nucleotide sequence: TGTGCCAGCAGCTTAGAGCCTAGCGGGGCGGGCACAGATACGCAGTATTTT. This encodes CASSLEPSGAGTDTQYF.

The V and J genes are TRBV7-8 and TRBJ2-3, with D perhaps TRBD1 (6 bases). The CDR3 spans 15 residues. V gave up 5 bases and J gave up 1 base, with 13 bases separating them. Germline CDR1 and CDR2: SGHVS and FQNEAQ. The CDR3 is CASSQMGAGTDTQYF. In DNA form, the CDR3 reads TGTGCCAGCAGCCAAATGGGGGCGGGCACAGATACGCAGTATTTT.

The genes are TRBV5-5 and TRBJ1-3; D unresolved. CDR3 length equals 15 residues. The V end was cut by 0 bases, the J end by 0 bases, with 7 bases between. Germline CDR1 and CDR2: SGHKS and YYEKEE (reference sequence). This chain's CDR3 is CASSLDRGSGNTIYF. Written as DNA, the CDR3 is TGTGCCAGCAGCTTGGACCGGGGCTCTGGAAACACCATATATTTT.

The V gene is TRBV9, the J gene TRBJ2-7; D is unresolved. Germline V gene lookup returns CDR1 SGDLS and CDR2 YYNGEE. The CDR3 is 12 residues long. V was trimmed by 2 bases and J by 1 base, leaving 4 bases between them. The CDR3 sequence: CASSVRSYEQYF. The DNA of the CDR3 is TGTGCCAGCAGCGTTCGGTCCTACGAGCAGTACTTC.

The genes are TRBV14 and TRBJ1-6, with TRBD1 matching 9 bases. The CDR3 is 14 amino acids. CDR1 is SGHDN, CDR2 FVKESK, per germline. V dropped 6 bases and J dropped 9; count of bases not matched to a gene: 6. The CDR3 DNA is TGTGCCAGCAGAACCGGGACAGGGAGTTCACCCCTCCACTTT. Translating it yields CASRTGTGSSPLHF. The entire variable domain, with the rest obtained from reference TRBV14 and TRBJ1-6, is as follows: EAGVTQFPSHSVIEKGQTVTLRCDPISGHDNLYWYRRVMGKEIKFLLHFVKESKQDESGMPNNRFLAERTGGTYSTLKVQPAELEDSGVYFCASRTGTGSSPLHFGNGTRLTVT.

The chain uses TRBV6-5 and TRBJ1-1; the D gene is possibly TRBD1 (6 bases). Trimming stripped 2 bases from V and 7 bases from J, with 17 bases between. The V gene's germline CDR1 is MNHEY and CDR2 SVGAGI. This CDR3 has 15 residues. In DNA, the CDR3 is TGTGCCAGCAGTTACAACAATCTCGGGGGGCTTGAAGCTTTCTTT. This sequence encodes CASSYNNLGGLEAFF.

The chain is built from TRBV15 and TRBJ1-1; a weak D match, TRBD1 (6 bases). Germline-derived CDR1 and CDR2 are LNHNV and YYDKDF (reference sequence). This CDR3 is 15 amino acids long. The V end was cut by 2 bases, the J end by 5 bases, with 15 bases between. CDR3 region: CATSRSRGWGTEAFF. The CDR3 DNA follows: TGTGCCACCAGCAGATCCAGGGGATGGGGGACTGAAGCTTTCTTT.

This clone was seen a single time. This chain joins TRBV10-1 and TRBJ1-4; D is ambiguous. The V end was cut by 3 bases, the J end by 4 bases, with 6 bases between. Germline loops: CDR1 WNHNN, CDR2 SYGVQD (reference sequence). There are 13 residues in the CDR3. CDR3 region: CASSESFNEKLFF. Written as DNA, the CDR3 is TGCGCCAGCAGTGAATCGTTTAATGAAAAACTGTTTTTT.

CDR3 nucleotide sequence: TGTGCCAGCAGCTTAGCGCTACCCCTAGCGGGGATACGCCGCAGCGGTACGCAGTATTTT. Its translation: CASSLALPLAGIRRSGTQYF. The chain joins TRBV7-2 to TRBJ2-3; 9 bases fit TRBD2. Per germline, CDR1 SGHTA and CDR2 FQGNSA. With 0 bases clipped from V and 8 bases from J, the junction kept 21 bases outside the gene matches. The CDR3 is 20 residues long.

This clone was observed once. This sequence joins TRBV2 and TRBJ1-2, with TRBD1 matching 8 bases. The V and J ends lost 6 bases and 13 bases, in that order; junction bases with no gene match: 13. Germline loops: CDR1 SNHLY, CDR2 FYNNEI. The CDR3 length is 13 residues. CDR3: CASRLMGQEASTF. The CDR3 DNA reads as TGTGCCAGCAGACTTATGGGACAGGAGGCCAGCACCTTC. Variable domain in full (rest from reference TRBV2 and TRBJ1-2): EPEVTQTPSHQVTQMGQEVILRCVPISNHLYFYWYRQILGQKVEFLVSFYNNEISEKSEIFDDQFSVERPDGSNFTLKIRSTKLEDSAMYFCASRLMGQEASTFGSGTRLTVV.